This TCR beta chain is drawn from a study of T cell changes during pregnancy in multiple sclerosis. This clone appeared a single time. The V and J ends lost 4 bases and 9 bases, in that order; junction bases with no gene match: 8. CDR3 size: 14 residues. CDR1 is SGHRS and CDR2 is YFSETQ in the germline V gene. Clones were sequenced by immunoSEQ multiplex PCR, and TCRdb holds only the in-frame ones, with some missing. The repertoire holds 55,000 to 85,000 clones, with roughly nine tenths as singletons. The gene calls are TRBV5-1 and TRBJ2-1, with 9 bases that match TRBD2. The input for sequencing was peripheral blood, taken in the third trimester of pregnancy. The TCR comes from a female donor with multiple sclerosis, enrolled in a pregnancy study. In DNA, the CDR3 is TGCGCCAGCAGCAGTAGCGGGAGTGTAGGTGAGCAGTTCTTC. Encoded protein: CASSSSGSVGEQFF.